This T cell receptor (beta chain) originates from a study of blood T cell repertoires in COVID-19. At the level of the study: The United States, Italy and Spain provided the acute and convalescent COVID-19 samples.

Profiled with immunoSEQ multiplex PCR; TCRdb holds only in-frame clones, not every one. The sample has about 120,000 clones; 70% to 90% are singletons. J was trimmed by 10 bases and V by 6 bases; bases with no gene match: 12. Germline assignment: CDR1 SNHLY and CDR2 FYNNEI. This CDR3 is 15 amino acids long. The source material was peripheral blood. The sequence was collected from a woman between 50 and 59 years old with acute or convalescent COVID-19. The rearrangement joins TRBV2 to TRBJ2-1; TRBD1 aligns across 10 bases. The CDR3 DNA reads TGTGCCAGCAGGAAACCGGGACAGGGGACATGGGAGCAGTTCTTC. Protein product: CASRKPGQGTWEQFF.